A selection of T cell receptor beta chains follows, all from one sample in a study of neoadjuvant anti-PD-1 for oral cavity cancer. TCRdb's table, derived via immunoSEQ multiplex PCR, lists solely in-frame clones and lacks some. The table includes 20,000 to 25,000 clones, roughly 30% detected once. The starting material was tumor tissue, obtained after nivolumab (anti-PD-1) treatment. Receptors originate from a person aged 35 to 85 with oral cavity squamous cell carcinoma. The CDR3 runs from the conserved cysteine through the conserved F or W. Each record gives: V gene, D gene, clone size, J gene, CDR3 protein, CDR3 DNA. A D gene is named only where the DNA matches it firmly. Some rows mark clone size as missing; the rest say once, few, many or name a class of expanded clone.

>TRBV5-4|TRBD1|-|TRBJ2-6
CAVDGGRGRSGANVLTF
TGTGCCGTAGATGGCGGCAGGGGGCGATCTGGGGCCAACGTCCTGACTTTC
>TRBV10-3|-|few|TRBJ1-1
CATNGGPTEAFF
TGTGCCACCAACGGGGGCCCCACTGAAGCTTTCTTT
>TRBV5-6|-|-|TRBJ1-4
CASSLVGRGGEKLFF
TGTGCCAGCAGCTTAGTGGGGCGCGGGGGTGAAAAACTGTTTTTT
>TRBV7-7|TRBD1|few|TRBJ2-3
CASSLDRVTDTQYF
TGTGCTAGCAGCTTAGACAGGGTGACAGATACGCAGTATTTT
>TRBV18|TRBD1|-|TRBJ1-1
CASSQQGTEAFF
TGTGCCAGCTCACAACAGGGGACTGAAGCTTTCTTT
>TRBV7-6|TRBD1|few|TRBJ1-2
CASSLGTGGLGYTF
TGTGCCAGCAGCTTAGGAACAGGGGGTCTGGGCTACACCTTC
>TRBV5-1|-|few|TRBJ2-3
CASSPDKSTDTQYF
TGCGCCAGCAGCCCGGACAAGAGCACAGATACGCAGTATTTT
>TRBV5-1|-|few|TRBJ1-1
CASSSGQPNTEAFF
TGCGCCAGCAGCAGCGGACAGCCGAACACTGAAGCTTTCTTT
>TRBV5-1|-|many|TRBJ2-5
CASSLASTGGWETQYF
TGCGCCAGCAGCTTGGCGTCAACCGGAGGATGGGAGACCCAGTACTTC
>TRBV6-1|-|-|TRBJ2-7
CASSEAFTFAPFYEQYF
TGTGCCAGCAGTGAAGCATTCACCTTCGCCCCGTTCTACGAGCAGTACTTC
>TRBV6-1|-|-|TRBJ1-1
CALHAVASNTEAFF
TGTGCCCTACACGCCGTCGCTTCAAACACTGAAGCTTTCTTT
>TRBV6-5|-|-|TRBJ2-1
CASRQVVNYNEQFF
TGTGCCAGCCGTCAAGTTGTCAATTACAATGAGCAGTTCTTC
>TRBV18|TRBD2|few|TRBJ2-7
CASSPRSGSPYEQYF
TGTGCCAGCTCACCACGAAGCGGGAGTCCATACGAGCAGTACTTC
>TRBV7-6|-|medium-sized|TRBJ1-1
CASSALGTVNTEAFF
TGTGCCAGCAGCGCCTTGGGGACGGTGAACACTGAAGCTTTCTTT